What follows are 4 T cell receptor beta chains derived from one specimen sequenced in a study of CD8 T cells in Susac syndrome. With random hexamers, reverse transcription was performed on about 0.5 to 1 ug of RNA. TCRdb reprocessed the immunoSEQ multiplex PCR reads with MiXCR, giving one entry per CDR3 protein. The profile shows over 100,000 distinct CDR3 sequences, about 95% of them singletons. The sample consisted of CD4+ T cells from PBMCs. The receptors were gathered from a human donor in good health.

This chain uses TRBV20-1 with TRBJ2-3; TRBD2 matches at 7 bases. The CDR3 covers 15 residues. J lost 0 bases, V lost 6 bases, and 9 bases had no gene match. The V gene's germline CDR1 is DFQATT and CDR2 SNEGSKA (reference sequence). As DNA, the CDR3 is TGCAGTGCCTCCAGCGGGGCCCATAGCACAGATACGCAGTATTTT. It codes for CSASSGAHSTDTQYF.

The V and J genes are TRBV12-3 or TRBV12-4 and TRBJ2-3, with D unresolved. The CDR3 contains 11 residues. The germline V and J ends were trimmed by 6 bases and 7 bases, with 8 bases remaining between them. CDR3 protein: CASSARNTQYF. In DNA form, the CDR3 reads TGTGCCAGCAGCGCCAGAAATACGCAGTATTTT.

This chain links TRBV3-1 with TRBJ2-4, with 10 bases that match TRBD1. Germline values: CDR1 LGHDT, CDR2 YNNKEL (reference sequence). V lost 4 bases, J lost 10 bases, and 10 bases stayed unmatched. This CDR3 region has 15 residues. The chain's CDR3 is CASSPGQGVNVIQYF. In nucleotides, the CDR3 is TGTGCCAGCAGCCCCGGACAGGGGGTTAATGTAATTCAGTACTTC.

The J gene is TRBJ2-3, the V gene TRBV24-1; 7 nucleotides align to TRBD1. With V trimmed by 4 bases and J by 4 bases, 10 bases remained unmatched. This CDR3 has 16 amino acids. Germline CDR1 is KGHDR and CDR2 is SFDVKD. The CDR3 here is CATSDRGTADADTQYF. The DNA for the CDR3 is TGTGCCACCAGTGACCGAGGGACAGCGGACGCAGATACGCAGTATTTT.